This TCR beta chain was documented in a study of T cell repertoires in cytomegalovirus infection. This CDR3 is built from 16 residues. The germline gives CDR1 SGHTA, CDR2 FQGNSA. MiXCR, applied by TCRdb to the reads, yields one record per CDR3 protein. The repertoire includes nearly 650,000 distinct CDR3 sequences, 20% to 25% of them detected once, and roughly 8% sits in the top ten. To note about this clonotype: Its antigen is as yet unknown. The junction does not match germline at one end; this may be a read error.

Notes on the study in general: In two of eight donors, the top clonotype was HLA-C-restricted CMV-specific.

This clonotype was sampled from a human donor in good health (CMV status not recorded). Some clones in this sample may be carry-over from other donors' samples. Sequencing was done on a sample of CD8+ T cells from PBMCs. The chain recombines TRBV7-2 with TRBJ2-3; D tentatively fits TRBD1 or TRBD2 (6 bases each). Here the CDR3 DNA reads TGTGTCAGCAGCTTAAGGGGGGCCCACAACACAGATACACAGTATTTT. Translated, it gives CVSSLRGAHNTDTQYF.